This is a list of T cell receptor beta chains from one sample in a study of blood T cells in healthy people across ages. TCRdb re-analysed the 5' RACE reads in MiXCR, keeping a single row per CDR3 protein. The sample lists about 680,000 distinct CDR3 sequences; around 49% were seen once. The specimen was blood. These receptors were obtained from a woman aged 60 to 75 in good health. Both conserved end residues are part of each CDR3. Each record gives: D gene, clone size, J gene, V gene, CDR3 protein, CDR3 DNA. A D gene is named only where the DNA matches it firmly. Rows may omit the clone size; those that give it use once, few, many or a size class.

>NA|NA|TRBJ1-2|TRBV21-1
CASICPLYGYTF
TGTGCCAGCATCTGCCCCCTCTATGGCTACACCTTC
>TRBD1|few|TRBJ1-1|TRBV4-3
CASSQVRTGSFTEAFF
TGCGCCAGCAGCCAAGTTCGGACAGGGAGCTTCACTGAAGCTTTCTTT
>TRBD2|few|TRBJ2-3|TRBV20-1
CSARPPSGYADTQYF
TGCAGTGCTAGACCCCCTAGCGGGTATGCAGATACGCAGTATTTT
>NA|NA|TRBJ2-3|TRBV28
CASSPPGRVGDTQYF
TGTGCCAGCAGTCCTCCCGGTCGGGTGGGAGATACGCAGTATTTT
>TRBD1|few|TRBJ2-7|TRBV27
CASSSTSPLWPEWDSYEQYF
TGTGCCAGCAGTTCAACGTCCCCACTATGGCCCGAGTGGGACAGCTACGAGCAGTACTTC
>NA|once|TRBJ1-1|TRBV5-1
CASSFLAQGETEAFF
TGCGCCAGCAGCTTTTTGGCGCAGGGCGAAACTGAAGCTTTCTTT
>NA|once|TRBJ1-4|TRBV6-5
CASSPGTPDQNEKLFF
TGTGCCAGCAGCCCCGGGACCCCAGACCAAAATGAAAAACTGTTTTTT
>NA|NA|TRBJ2-2|TRBV6-6
CASSYRAANTGELFF
TGTGCCAGCAGTTACCGGGCGGCGAACACCGGGGAGCTGTTTTTT
>TRBD2|NA|TRBJ2-1|TRBV28
CASLGLAGGKNEQFF
TGTGCCAGTCTCGGACTAGCGGGGGGTAAAAATGAGCAGTTCTTC
>TRBD2|NA|TRBJ2-3|TRBV12-3/TRBV12-4
CASSPGLAGGGGSQYF
TGTGCCAGCAGTCCCGGACTAGCGGGAGGTGGAGGTTCTCAGTATTTT
>NA|few|TRBJ2-3|TRBV6-5
CASSYSTPVVDTQYF
TGTGCCAGCAGTTACTCGACTCCCGTAGTCGATACGCAGTATTTT
>TRBD2|NA|TRBJ2-7|TRBV4-1
CASSQVPSGGLTYEQYF
TGCGCCAGCAGCCAAGTTCCTAGCGGGGGACTAACCTACGAGCAGTACTTC
>NA|NA|TRBJ2-7|TRBV6-2/TRBV6-3
CASRKRDTTYEQYF
TGTGCCAGCAGAAAACGGGACACCACCTACGAGCAGTACTTC
>NA|few|TRBJ1-2|TRBV3-1
CASSQDGQGGGGYTF
TGTGCCAGCAGCCAAGATGGGCAGGGAGGAGGTGGCTACACCTTC